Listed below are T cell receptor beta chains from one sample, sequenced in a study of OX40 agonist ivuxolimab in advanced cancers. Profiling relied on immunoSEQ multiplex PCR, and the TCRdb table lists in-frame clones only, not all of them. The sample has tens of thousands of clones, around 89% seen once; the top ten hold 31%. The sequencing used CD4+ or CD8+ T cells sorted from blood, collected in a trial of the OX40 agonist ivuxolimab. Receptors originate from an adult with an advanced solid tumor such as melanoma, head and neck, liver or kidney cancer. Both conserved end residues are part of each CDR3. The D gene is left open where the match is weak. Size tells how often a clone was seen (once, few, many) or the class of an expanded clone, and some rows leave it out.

cdr3_aa: CSVQDSYEQYF; cdr3_nt: TGCAGCGTACAGGACTCCTACGAGCAGTACTTC; v_call: TRBV29-1; d_call: -; cdr3_length: 11; clone_size: -; j_call: TRBJ2-7
cdr3_aa: CASRLGTASTDTQYF; cdr3_nt: TGTGCCAGCAGGCTCGGGACAGCGAGTACAGATACGCAGTATTTT; v_call: TRBV6-1; d_call: TRBD1; cdr3_length: 15; clone_size: -; j_call: TRBJ2-3
cdr3_aa: CASSRPFDMRGPVYEQYF; cdr3_nt: TGTGCCAGCAGCCGCCCTTTCGATATGCGGGGCCCAGTATACGAGCAGTACTTC; v_call: TRBV11-2; d_call: -; cdr3_length: 18; clone_size: -; j_call: TRBJ2-7
cdr3_aa: CSVRPLLAGRGHEQFF; cdr3_nt: TGCAGCGTTCGACCTTTACTAGCGGGGAGGGGGCATGAGCAGTTCTTC; v_call: TRBV29-1; d_call: TRBD2; cdr3_length: 16; clone_size: -; j_call: TRBJ2-1
cdr3_aa: CASSSDRLLMNTEAFF; cdr3_nt: TGCGCCAGCAGCTCCGACAGGCTTCTTATGAACACTGAAGCTTTCTTT; v_call: TRBV5-1; d_call: -; cdr3_length: 16; clone_size: once; j_call: TRBJ1-1
cdr3_aa: CASSLVPWGGNTEAFF; cdr3_nt: TGTGCCAGCAGCTTAGTCCCCTGGGGAGGGAACACTGAAGCTTTCTTT; v_call: TRBV7-8; d_call: -; cdr3_length: 16; clone_size: -; j_call: TRBJ1-1
cdr3_aa: CASSPIPSSYNEQFF; cdr3_nt: TGTGCCAGCAGCCCGATCCCGAGCTCCTACAATGAGCAGTTCTTC; v_call: TRBV7-9; d_call: -; cdr3_length: 15; clone_size: -; j_call: TRBJ2-1
cdr3_aa: CASSPPFGVAGNNEQFF; cdr3_nt: TGTGCCAGCTCACCACCGTTCGGGGTAGCGGGGAACAATGAGCAGTTCTTC; v_call: TRBV18; d_call: TRBD2; cdr3_length: 17; clone_size: -; j_call: TRBJ2-1
cdr3_aa: CASSPRDRESEQYF; cdr3_nt: TGCGCCAGCAGCCCCCGGGACAGGGAAAGCGAGCAGTACTTC; v_call: TRBV4-1; d_call: TRBD1; cdr3_length: 14; clone_size: once; j_call: TRBJ2-7
cdr3_aa: CASSLSAGTYSNQPQHF; cdr3_nt: TGTGCCAGCAGTTTATCTGCCGGGACTTATAGCAATCAGCCCCAGCATTTT; v_call: TRBV27; d_call: -; cdr3_length: 17; clone_size: -; j_call: TRBJ1-5
cdr3_aa: CASSMGQGLETQYF; cdr3_nt: TGTGCCAGTAGTATGGGACAGGGGTTAGAGACCCAGTACTTC; v_call: TRBV19; d_call: TRBD1; cdr3_length: 14; clone_size: -; j_call: TRBJ2-5
cdr3_aa: CASASTSGGDHEQYF; cdr3_nt: TGTGCCAGCGCCTCTACTAGCGGGGGGGACCACGAGCAGTACTTC; v_call: TRBV14; d_call: TRBD2; cdr3_length: 15; clone_size: -; j_call: TRBJ2-7
cdr3_aa: CASSYWGQTTDTQYF; cdr3_nt: TGTGCCAGCAGTTACTGGGGACAGACCACAGATACGCAGTATTTT; v_call: TRBV6-5; d_call: TRBD1; cdr3_length: 15; clone_size: -; j_call: TRBJ2-3
cdr3_aa: CASSLSGNTGELFF; cdr3_nt: TGTGCCAGCAGCTTAAGTGGTAACACCGGGGAGCTGTTTTTT; v_call: TRBV7-9; d_call: -; cdr3_length: 14; clone_size: -; j_call: TRBJ2-2
cdr3_aa: CASSDTRLAGAETQYF; cdr3_nt: TGTGCCAGCAGCGACACCCGACTAGCGGGAGCGGAGACCCAGTACTTC; v_call: TRBV9; d_call: TRBD2; cdr3_length: 16; clone_size: -; j_call: TRBJ2-5
cdr3_aa: CASSSRGEQYF; cdr3_nt: TGCGCCAGCAGCTCCAGGGGGGAGCAGTACTTC; v_call: TRBV4-1; d_call: TRBD1; cdr3_length: 11; clone_size: -; j_call: TRBJ2-7
cdr3_aa: CASSLRDYSDNEQFF; cdr3_nt: TGTGCCAGCAGCTTACGGGACTATTCAGACAATGAGCAGTTCTTC; v_call: TRBV7-6; d_call: TRBD2; cdr3_length: 15; clone_size: -; j_call: TRBJ2-1
cdr3_aa: CATSQGQGTAEQYF; cdr3_nt: TGTGCCACCTCCCAGGGACAGGGGACGGCCGAGCAGTACTTC; v_call: TRBV10-3; d_call: TRBD1; cdr3_length: 14; clone_size: -; j_call: TRBJ2-7
cdr3_aa: CASRGVYEQYF; cdr3_nt: TGTGCCAGCAGGGGTGTCTACGAGCAGTACTTC; v_call: TRBV27; d_call: -; cdr3_length: 11; clone_size: -; j_call: TRBJ2-7
cdr3_aa: CASSYGPPGGYNEQFF; cdr3_nt: TGTGCCAGCAGTTACGGGCCGCCCGGGGGATACAATGAGCAGTTCTTC; v_call: TRBV6-5; d_call: -; cdr3_length: 16; clone_size: -; j_call: TRBJ2-1
cdr3_aa: CASSIGATGELFF; cdr3_nt: TGTGCCAGTAGTATAGGGGCCACCGGGGAGCTGTTTTTT; v_call: TRBV19; d_call: -; cdr3_length: 13; clone_size: -; j_call: TRBJ2-2
cdr3_aa: CASSQPGQGAYEQYF; cdr3_nt: TGCGCCAGCAGCCAACCGGGACAGGGGGCCTACGAGCAGTACTTC; v_call: TRBV4-1; d_call: TRBD1; cdr3_length: 15; clone_size: -; j_call: TRBJ2-7
cdr3_aa: CSVEGGTGTIYEQYF; cdr3_nt: TGCAGCGTTGAAGGGGGGACAGGGACAATCTACGAGCAGTACTTC; v_call: TRBV29-1; d_call: TRBD1; cdr3_length: 15; clone_size: once; j_call: TRBJ2-7
cdr3_aa: CASSSGQSPYGYTF; cdr3_nt: TGTGCCAGCAGCTCCGGACAGAGCCCCTATGGCTACACCTTC; v_call: TRBV13; d_call: -; cdr3_length: 14; clone_size: few; j_call: TRBJ1-2
cdr3_aa: CASSLSLYGYTF; cdr3_nt: TGTGCCAGCAGTTTATCGCTCTATGGCTACACCTTC; v_call: TRBV28; d_call: -; cdr3_length: 12; clone_size: -; j_call: TRBJ1-2
cdr3_aa: CASSIDSYNEQFF; cdr3_nt: TGTGCCAGTAGTATAGATTCCTACAATGAGCAGTTCTTC; v_call: TRBV19; d_call: -; cdr3_length: 13; clone_size: -; j_call: TRBJ2-1
cdr3_aa: CASSEDPYNEQFF; cdr3_nt: TGTGCCAGCAGCGAAGATCCGTACAATGAGCAGTTCTTC; v_call: TRBV7-9; d_call: -; cdr3_length: 13; clone_size: -; j_call: TRBJ2-1
cdr3_aa: CASSFWAYQETQYF; cdr3_nt: TGCGCCAGCAGCTTTTGGGCGTACCAAGAGACCCAGTACTTC; v_call: TRBV5-1; d_call: -; cdr3_length: 14; clone_size: -; j_call: TRBJ2-5
cdr3_aa: CASSIAGLSGQRMSPLHF; cdr3_nt: TGTGCCAGTAGTATAGCGGGACTGTCTGGTCAGAGGATGTCACCCCTCCACTTT; v_call: TRBV19; d_call: -; cdr3_length: 18; clone_size: -; j_call: TRBJ1-6